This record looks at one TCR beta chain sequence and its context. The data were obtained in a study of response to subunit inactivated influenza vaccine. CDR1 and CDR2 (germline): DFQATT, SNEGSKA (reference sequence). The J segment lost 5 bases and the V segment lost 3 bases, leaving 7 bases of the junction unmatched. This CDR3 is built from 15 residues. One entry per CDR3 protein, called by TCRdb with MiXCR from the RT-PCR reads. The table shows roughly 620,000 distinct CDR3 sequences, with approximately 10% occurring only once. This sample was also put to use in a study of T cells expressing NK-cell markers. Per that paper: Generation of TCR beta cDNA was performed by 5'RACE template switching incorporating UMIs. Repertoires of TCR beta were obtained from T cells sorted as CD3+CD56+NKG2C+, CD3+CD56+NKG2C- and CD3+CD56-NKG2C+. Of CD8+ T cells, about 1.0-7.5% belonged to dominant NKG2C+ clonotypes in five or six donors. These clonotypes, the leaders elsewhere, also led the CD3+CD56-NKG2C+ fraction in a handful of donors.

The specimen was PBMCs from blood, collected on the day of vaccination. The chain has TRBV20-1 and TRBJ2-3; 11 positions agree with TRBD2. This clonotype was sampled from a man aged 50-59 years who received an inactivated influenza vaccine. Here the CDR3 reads CSASGSGRVGDTQYF. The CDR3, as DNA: TGCAGTGCTAGTGGTAGCGGGAGGGTCGGAGATACGCAGTATTTT.